This T cell receptor (beta chain) was found in a study of OX40 agonist ivuxolimab in advanced cancers. Study overall: Dosing consisted of intravenous ivuxolimab at 0.01 to 10 mg/kg every 2 weeks. Study conclusions and caveats: By week 6 at 0.1 to 3.0 mg/kg, blood CD4+ and CD8+ T cells had expanded clonally.

The method was immunoSEQ multiplex PCR; TCRdb's version includes in-frame clones alone and lacks a portion of them. This sample has approximately 60,000 clones; 94% occur once, and the top ten carry approximately 18%. The CDR3 spans 16 residues. After removal of 4 bases from V and 3 bases from J, the junction contained 3 bases not matched to a gene. Germline V gives CDR1 SEHNR, CDR2 FQNEAQ (reference sequence). Notes on this clone: As yet, its antigen is unknown.

Sequences were derived from CD4+ or CD8+ T cells sorted from blood, sampled in a trial of the OX40 agonist ivuxolimab. This chain connects TRBV7-9 to TRBJ2-2, with 12 positions matching TRBD1. The receptor was derived from an adult with an advanced solid tumor such as melanoma, head and neck, liver or kidney cancer. The CDR3 nucleotides are TGTGCCAGCAGCTCCGGGACAGGGGGCTACACCGGGGAGCTGTTTTTT. Translated: CASSSGTGGYTGELFF.